There are many counts of the clone carrying this T cell receptor (beta chain). These data come from a study of T cells in Graves' hyperthyroidism and ophthalmopathy. The CDR3 extends over 13 amino acids. V was shortened by 8 bases and J by 0 bases, with 8 bases between the two germline ends. It was RNA transcripts that yielded the amplified TCR beta CDR3 regions. The HTBI primer set was used in a first-round RT-PCR of the TCR CDR3. TCRdb reprocessed the multiplex PCR reads with MiXCR, giving one entry per CDR3 protein. The top ten clones hold roughly 7% of a sample with around 620,000 distinct CDR3 sequences, 13% to 15% of them seen once.

Sequencing used blood. This chain joins TRBV12-3 or TRBV12-4 and TRBJ2-1; no reliable D call. This receptor was taken from a young woman with Graves' ophthalmopathy. The CDR3 loop is CASGRHSYNEQFF. In DNA form, the CDR3 reads TGTGCCAGCGGAAGGCACTCCTACAATGAGCAGTTCTTC.